This TCR beta chain was sequenced for a study of CD8 T cells in ankylosing spondylitis. Study observations and caveats: It appeared that ankylosing spondylitis blood was characterized by a TCR beta motif of roughly 8 highly homologous variants. Disease-linked clones reportedly concentrated significantly in matched ankylosing spondylitis synovial fluid.

On this clonotype itself: What it binds is not known.

Scientists made TCR beta libraries using quantitative 5'-RACE with molecular barcodes. TCRdb ran MiXCR on the 5' RACE reads and lists one entry per CDR3 protein. In the table there are 470,000 or so distinct CDR3 sequences, roughly 26% of which are singletons. The sample taken for sequencing was blood, either unsorted or a sorted T cell fraction (not recorded which). The sequence came from a male donor with ankylosing spondylitis.

The CDR3 loop is CASSGRTGLPGEQYF. For the CDR3, the DNA is TGTGCCAGCAGTGGTAGGACCGGACTCCCGGGGGAGCAGTACTTC. The chain links TRBV25-1 to TRBJ2-7; D is perhaps TRBD2 (5 bases). V shed 4 bases and J shed 7 bases, with 20 bases lying between them. The CDR3 is 15 residues long. CDR1 is MGHDK, CDR2 SYGVNS, per germline.